These 13 T cell receptor beta chains originate from one sample sequenced in a study of regulatory T cells in long-lasting Graves disease (dated by TCRdb to 2020 to 2022). Taken with the paper, the label for time point translates to: persistent/refractory GD, antithyroid drugs over 5 years with positive TRAb. RNA was extracted from PBMCs in TRIzol for both TCR sequencing and RNA sequencing. The library was made by multiplex PCR. Reads for this sample came from an Illumina HiSeq 4000. TCR beta libraries were built with iRepertoire HTBI primers and Arm-PCR amplification of CDR3 regions. TCRdb itself trimmed the public reads at Q25 with fastp, ran MiXCR and retained productive beta chains. Merged by CDR3 protein, the rows form single entries marked with the most common genes and DNA. Within this sample are about 470,000 distinct CDR3 sequences, with less than 25% of them counted one time only. The biggest ten clones account for over 7.5% of the sample.

The material sequenced was peripheral blood mononuclear cells (PBMCs), taken when the disease was refractory, from a patient treated with antithyroid drugs. The receptors were sampled from a female donor with Graves disease.

On this clonotype itself: A much larger clone sits a single nucleotide away, making a read error possible. V usage is TRBV7-9 and J usage is TRBJ2-2; D possibly matches TRBD1 or TRBD2 (5 bases each). The CDR3 has 15 amino acids. Germline V gene sequence: CDR1 SEHNR, CDR2 FQNEAQ (reference sequence). The V and J ends lost 6 bases and 2 bases respectively, with 13 bases between them. The CDR3 DNA reads as TGTGCCAGCAGGCCAGGGTCGGGAAACACCGGGGAGCTGTTTTTT. Protein: CASRPGSGNTGELFF.

This clonotype came up many times. V usage is TRBV27 and J usage is TRBJ1-6, with 7 bases identical to TRBD1. The CDR3 loop spans 14 amino acids. Trimming removed 5 bases from V and 7 bases from J; junction bases left unmatched: 5. The germline V gene encodes CDR1 MNHEY and CDR2 SMNVEV (reference sequence). CDR3: CASSPTGVNSPLHF. The CDR3 DNA sequence: TGTGCCAGCAGTCCAACAGGGGTGAATTCACCCCTCCACTTT.

This clonotype was seen at least ten times. The chain couples TRBV28 to TRBJ1-3; D gene uncertain. Trimming took off 6 bases at V and 0 bases at J, with 15 bases between the two ends. The germline gives CDR1 MDHEN, CDR2 SYDVKM. This CDR3 region has 16 residues. Here the CDR3 reads CASSLSGRGSGNTIYF. As DNA, the CDR3 is TGTGCCAGCAGCTTGTCGGGTCGTGGCTCTGGAAACACCATATATTTT.

This clonotype was detected a few times. The chain recombines TRBV29-1 with TRBJ2-7; a possible D gene is TRBD1 (5 bases). Per the germline V gene, CDR1 is SQVTM and CDR2 is ANQGSEA. This CDR3 has 14 amino acids. Trimming shortened V by 7 bases and J by 0 bases, and 16 bases separated the two germline ends. CDR3 sequence reads: CSATDSWSSYEQYF. The DNA of the CDR3 is TGCAGCGCTACTGACAGCTGGAGCTCCTACGAGCAGTACTTC.

A word on this clonotype: Its ends do not fully match the called genes, so a read error is possible. The J gene is TRBJ2-5, the V gene TRBV11-2; no clear D. From germline, CDR1 is SGHAT and CDR2 FQNNGV. The CDR3 sequence is 12 residues long. DNA for the CDR3: TGTGCCAGCTCAGCCCTTGGAGAGGCCCAGTACTTC. The encoded protein is CASSALGEAQYF.

V and J are TRBV5-4 and TRBJ2-7, with 10 positions matching TRBD1. CDR1 and CDR2 from the germline V gene are SGHNT and YYREEE (reference sequence). This CDR3 is built from 13 residues. The CDR3 loop reads CATRGQGINEQYF. CDR3 nucleotide sequence: TGTGCTACGAGGGGACAGGGGATTAACGAGCAGTACTTC.

The sample holds a few counts of this clonotype. The chain has TRBV6-5 and TRBJ1-6; 11 nucleotides agree with TRBD1. The V and J ends lost 2 bases and 10 bases, in that order; junction bases with no gene match: 1. The germline CDR1 and CDR2 sequences are MNHEY and SVGAGI. The CDR3 is made up of 14 amino acids. CDR3 DNA: TGTGCCAGCAGTTACGGGACAGGGGGGTCACCCCTCCACTTT. Translating it yields CASSYGTGGSPLHF.

Note on this clonotype: Given the absence of the conserved phenylalanine or tryptophan at the CDR3 end, a read error is likely. Here the CDR3 reads CASRRTGSSYNEQFS. The CDR3 DNA follows: TGTGCCAGCAGACGGACAGGTAGCTCCTACAATGAGCAGTTCTCT. The V gene is TRBV11-1, the J gene TRBJ2-1; 7 nucleotides align to TRBD1. Germline V gene sequence: CDR1 SGHAT, CDR2 FQDESV (reference sequence). Trimming removed 6 bases from V and 0 bases from J; junction bases left unmatched: 5. The CDR3 is made up of 15 amino acids.

As concerns this clonotype: A much larger clonotype is one base distant, so this may be a read error. The chain links TRBV6-5 to TRBJ2-7; TRBD2 aligns across 9 bases. The CDR3 length is 16 residues. Germline lookup yields CDR1 MNHEY and CDR2 SVGAGI. The junction had 8 bases not matched to a gene; V was cut back by 4 bases and J by 1 base. Here the CDR3 reads CASSSTRAGGSYEQYF. DNA of the CDR3: TGTGCCAGCAGTTCCACGCGAGCGGGAGGTTCCTACGAGCAGTACTTC.

This clonotype was found once. A much larger clone sits a single nucleotide away, making a read error possible. The genes are TRBV30 and TRBJ1-2; D remains ambiguous. The germline V and J ends were trimmed by 5 bases and 2 bases, with 12 bases remaining between them. The CDR3 contains 13 residues. Per the germline V gene, CDR1 is GTSNPN and CDR2 is SVGIG (reference sequence). The CDR3 nucleotides are TGTGCCTGGGGTGGAAAACCGAACTATGGCTACACCTTC. It is translated as CAWGGKPNYGYTF.

This clonotype has a handful of counts. The V gene is TRBV19, the J gene TRBJ2-7; D may match TRBD1 or TRBD2 (5 bases each). Germline V CDR1 and CDR2: LNHDA, SQIVND (reference sequence). CDR3 length: 16 amino acids. Trimming cost V 5 bases and J 4 bases, with 21 bases left between them. The CDR3 sequence is CASSYTSGAHTYEQYF. The CDR3 DNA is TGTGCCAGTAGTTATACCTCCGGGGCCCATACGTACGAGCAGTACTTC.

This clonotype came up many times. The chain combines TRBV2 with TRBJ1-2; TRBD1 aligns across 11 bases. The CDR3 contains 14 residues. Germline V CDR1 and CDR2: SNHLY, FYNNEI. J gave up 6 bases and V 5 bases, and 5 bases lay outside the gene matches. The CDR3, as DNA: TGTGCCAGCAGTTGGACAGGGGGCCGTGATGGCTACACCTTC. Its protein is CASSWTGGRDGYTF. The whole variable domain, filled in from reference TRBV2 and TRBJ1-2, reads EPEVTQTPSHQVTQMGQEVILRCVPISNHLYFYWYRQILGQKVEFLVSFYNNEISEKSEIFDDQFSVERPDGSNFTLKIRSTKLEDSAMYFCASSWTGGRDGYTFGSGTRLTVV.

The chain uses TRBV14 and TRBJ1-4; a weak D match, TRBD1 (5 bases). V was cut by 0 bases and J by 5 bases, with 13 bases left in between. The CDR3 covers 16 residues. Germline assignment: CDR1 SGHDN and CDR2 FVKESK. CDR3 nucleotide sequence: TGTGCCAGCAGCCAAGATTCGACAGCCTTGAATGAAAAACTGTTTTTT. As protein: CASSQDSTALNEKLFF.